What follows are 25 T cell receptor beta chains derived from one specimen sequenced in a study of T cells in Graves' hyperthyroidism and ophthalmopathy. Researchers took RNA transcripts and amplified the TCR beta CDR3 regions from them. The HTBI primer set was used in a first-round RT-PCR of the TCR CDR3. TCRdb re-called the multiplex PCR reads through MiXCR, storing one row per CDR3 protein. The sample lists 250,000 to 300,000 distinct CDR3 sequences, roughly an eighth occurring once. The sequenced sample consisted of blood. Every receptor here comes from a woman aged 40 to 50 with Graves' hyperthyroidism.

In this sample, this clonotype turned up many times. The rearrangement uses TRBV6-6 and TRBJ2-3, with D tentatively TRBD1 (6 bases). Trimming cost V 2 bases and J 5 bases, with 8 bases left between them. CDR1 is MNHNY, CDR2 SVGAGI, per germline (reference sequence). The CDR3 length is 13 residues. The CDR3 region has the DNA TGTGCCAGCAGTTACACGGACAGAGATACGCAGTATTTT. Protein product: CASSYTDRDTQYF.

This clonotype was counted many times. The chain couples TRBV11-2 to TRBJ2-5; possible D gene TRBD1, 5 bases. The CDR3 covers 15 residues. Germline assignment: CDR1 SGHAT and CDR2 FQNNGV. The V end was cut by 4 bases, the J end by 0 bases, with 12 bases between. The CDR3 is CASSSDIPYQETQYF. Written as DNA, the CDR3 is TGTGCCAGCAGCTCGGACATCCCGTACCAAGAGACCCAGTACTTC.

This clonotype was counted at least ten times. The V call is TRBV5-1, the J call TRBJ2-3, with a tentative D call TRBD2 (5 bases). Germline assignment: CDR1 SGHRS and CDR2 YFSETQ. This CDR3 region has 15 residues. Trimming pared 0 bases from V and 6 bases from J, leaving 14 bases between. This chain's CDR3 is CASSLGMGEGDTQYF. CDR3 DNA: TGCGCCAGCAGCTTGGGGATGGGAGAAGGGGATACGCAGTATTTT.

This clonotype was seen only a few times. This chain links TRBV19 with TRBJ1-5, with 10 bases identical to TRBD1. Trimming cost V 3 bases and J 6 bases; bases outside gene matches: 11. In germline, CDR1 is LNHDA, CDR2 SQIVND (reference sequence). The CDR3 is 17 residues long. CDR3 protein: CASSISWDRGYGQPQHF. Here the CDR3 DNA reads TGTGCCAGTAGTATTTCATGGGACAGGGGATATGGTCAGCCCCAGCATTTT.

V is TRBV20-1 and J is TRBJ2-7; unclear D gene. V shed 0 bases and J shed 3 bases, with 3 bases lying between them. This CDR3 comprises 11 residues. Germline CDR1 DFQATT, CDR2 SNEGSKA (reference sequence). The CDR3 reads CSAREGYEQYF. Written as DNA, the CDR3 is TGCAGTGCTAGAGAAGGCTACGAGCAGTACTTC.

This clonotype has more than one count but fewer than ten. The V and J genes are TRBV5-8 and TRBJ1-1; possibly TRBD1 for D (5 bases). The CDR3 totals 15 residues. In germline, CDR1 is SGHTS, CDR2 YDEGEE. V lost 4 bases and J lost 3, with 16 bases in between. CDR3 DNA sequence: TGTGCCAGCAGCCAGACCAGGGTTGGAGACACTGAAGCTTTCTTT. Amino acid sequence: CASSQTRVGDTEAFF.

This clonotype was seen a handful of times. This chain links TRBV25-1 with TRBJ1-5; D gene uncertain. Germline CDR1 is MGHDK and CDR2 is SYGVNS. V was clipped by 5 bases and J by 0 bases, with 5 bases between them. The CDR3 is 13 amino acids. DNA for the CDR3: TGTGCCAGCAGTCAATGTAGCAATCAGCCCCAGCATTTT. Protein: CASSQCSNQPQHF.

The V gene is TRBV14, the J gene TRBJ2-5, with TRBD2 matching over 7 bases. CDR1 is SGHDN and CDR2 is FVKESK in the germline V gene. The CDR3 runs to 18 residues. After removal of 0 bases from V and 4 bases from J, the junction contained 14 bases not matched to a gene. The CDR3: CASSQDLVLAQGGETQYF. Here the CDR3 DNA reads TGTGCCAGCAGCCAAGATCTCGTACTAGCGCAGGGAGGAGAGACCCAGTACTTC.

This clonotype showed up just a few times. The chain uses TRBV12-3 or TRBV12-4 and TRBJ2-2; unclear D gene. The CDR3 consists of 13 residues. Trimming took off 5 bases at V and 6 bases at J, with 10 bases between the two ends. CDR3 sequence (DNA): TGTGCCAGCAGTACTGTTGTGGCCGGGGAGCTGTTTTTT. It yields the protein CASSTVVAGELFF.

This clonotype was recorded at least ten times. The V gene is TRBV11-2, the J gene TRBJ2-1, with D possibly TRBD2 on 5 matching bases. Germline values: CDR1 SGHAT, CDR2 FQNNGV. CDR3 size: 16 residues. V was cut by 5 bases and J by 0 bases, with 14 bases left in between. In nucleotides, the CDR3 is TGTGCCAGCAGCACCCGAGCGGACGCCTCCTACAATGAGCAGTTCTTC. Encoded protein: CASSTRADASYNEQFF.

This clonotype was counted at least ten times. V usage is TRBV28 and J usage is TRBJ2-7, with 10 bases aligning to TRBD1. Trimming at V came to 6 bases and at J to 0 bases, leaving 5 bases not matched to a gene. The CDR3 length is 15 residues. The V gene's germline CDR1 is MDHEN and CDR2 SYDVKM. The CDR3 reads CASRDRGKSSYEQYF. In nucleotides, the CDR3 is TGTGCCAGCAGGGACAGGGGGAAGAGCTCCTACGAGCAGTACTTC.

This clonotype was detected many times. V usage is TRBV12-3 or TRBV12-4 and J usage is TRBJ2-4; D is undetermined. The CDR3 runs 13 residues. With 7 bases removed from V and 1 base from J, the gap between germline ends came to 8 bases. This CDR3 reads CASTSGAKNIQYF. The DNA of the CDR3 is TGTGCCAGCACCTCTGGGGCCAAAAACATTCAGTACTTC.

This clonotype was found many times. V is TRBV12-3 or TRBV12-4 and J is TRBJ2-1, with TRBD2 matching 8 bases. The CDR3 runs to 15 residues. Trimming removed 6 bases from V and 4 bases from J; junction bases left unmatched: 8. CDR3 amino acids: CASSVTSAGYNEQFF. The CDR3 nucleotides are TGTGCCAGCAGCGTGACTAGCGCAGGATACAATGAGCAGTTCTTC.

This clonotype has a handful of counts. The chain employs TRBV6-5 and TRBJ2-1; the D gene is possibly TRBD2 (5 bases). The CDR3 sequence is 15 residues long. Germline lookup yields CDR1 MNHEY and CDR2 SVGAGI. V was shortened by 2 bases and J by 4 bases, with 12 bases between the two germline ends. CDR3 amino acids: CASSYERREYNEQFF. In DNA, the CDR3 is TGTGCCAGCAGTTACGAGCGGAGAGAGTACAATGAGCAGTTCTTC.

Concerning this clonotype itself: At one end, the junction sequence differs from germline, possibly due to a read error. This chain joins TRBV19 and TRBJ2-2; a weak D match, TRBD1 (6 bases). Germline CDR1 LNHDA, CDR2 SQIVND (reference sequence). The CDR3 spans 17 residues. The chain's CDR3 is CVSSLTGAPGYAGELFF. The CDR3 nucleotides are TGTGTCAGTAGCCTGACAGGAGCCCCGGGTTATGCCGGGGAGCTGTTTTTT.

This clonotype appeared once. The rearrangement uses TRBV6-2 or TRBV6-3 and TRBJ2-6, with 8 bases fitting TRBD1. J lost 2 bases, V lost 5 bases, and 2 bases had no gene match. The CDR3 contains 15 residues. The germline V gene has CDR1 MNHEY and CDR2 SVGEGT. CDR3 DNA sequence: TGTGCCAGCAGTCCACAGGGGGCTGGGGCCAACGTCCTGACTTTC. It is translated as CASSPQGAGANVLTF.

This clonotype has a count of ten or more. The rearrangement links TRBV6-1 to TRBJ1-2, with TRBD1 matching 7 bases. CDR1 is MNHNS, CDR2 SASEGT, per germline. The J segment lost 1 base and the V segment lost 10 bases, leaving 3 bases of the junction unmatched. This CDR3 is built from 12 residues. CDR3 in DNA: TGTGCCACCTACAGGGGTAACTATGGCTACACCTTC. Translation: CATYRGNYGYTF.

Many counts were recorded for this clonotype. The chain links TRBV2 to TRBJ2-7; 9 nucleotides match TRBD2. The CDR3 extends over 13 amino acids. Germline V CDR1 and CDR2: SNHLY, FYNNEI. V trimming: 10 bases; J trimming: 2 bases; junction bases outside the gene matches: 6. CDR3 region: CATRREGPYEQYF. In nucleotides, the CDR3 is TGTGCCACACGGCGGGAGGGCCCCTACGAGCAGTACTTC.

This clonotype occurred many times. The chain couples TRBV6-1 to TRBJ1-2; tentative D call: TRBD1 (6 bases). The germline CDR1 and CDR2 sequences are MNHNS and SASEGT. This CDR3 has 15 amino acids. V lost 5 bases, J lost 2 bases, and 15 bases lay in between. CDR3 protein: CASSPSRDTNYGYTF. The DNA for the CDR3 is TGTGCCAGCAGTCCATCTCGGGACACGAACTATGGCTACACCTTC.

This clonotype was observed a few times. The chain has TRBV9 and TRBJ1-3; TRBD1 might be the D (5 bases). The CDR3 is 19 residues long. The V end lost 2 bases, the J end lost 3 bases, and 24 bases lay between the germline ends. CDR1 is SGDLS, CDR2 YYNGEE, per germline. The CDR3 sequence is CASSVDTGWGQRVGNTIYF. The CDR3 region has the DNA TGTGCCAGCAGCGTCGATACAGGATGGGGCCAGAGAGTTGGAAACACCATATATTTT.

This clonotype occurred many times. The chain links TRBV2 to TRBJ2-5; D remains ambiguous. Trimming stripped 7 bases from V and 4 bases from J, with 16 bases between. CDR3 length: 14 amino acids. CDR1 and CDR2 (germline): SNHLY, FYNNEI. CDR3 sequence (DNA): TGTGCCAGCACTGTTGGGCGGTCTCGAGAGACCCAGTACTTC. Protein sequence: CASTVGRSRETQYF.

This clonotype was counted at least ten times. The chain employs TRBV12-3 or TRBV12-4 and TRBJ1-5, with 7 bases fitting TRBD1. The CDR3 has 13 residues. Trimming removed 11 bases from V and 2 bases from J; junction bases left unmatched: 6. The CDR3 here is CASSGTGNQPQHF. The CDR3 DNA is TGTGCCTCCTCCGGGACAGGCAATCAGCCCCAGCATTTT.

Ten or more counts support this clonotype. The CDR3 DNA follows: TGTGCCTGGAGTGCTAACCAAGAGACCCAGTACTTC. Translated: CAWSANQETQYF. V gene TRBV30 combines with J gene TRBJ2-5; D unclear. Trimming removed 1 base from V and 0 bases from J, with 3 bases in between. Germline V gene sequence: CDR1 GTSNPN, CDR2 SVGIG (reference sequence). CDR3 length: 12 residues.

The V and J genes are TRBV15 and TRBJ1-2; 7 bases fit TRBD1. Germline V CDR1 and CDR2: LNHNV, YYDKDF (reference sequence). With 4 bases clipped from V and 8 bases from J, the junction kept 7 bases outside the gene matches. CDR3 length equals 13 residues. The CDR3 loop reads CATSKGAEEGYTF. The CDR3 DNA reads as TGTGCCACCAGCAAGGGGGCGGAGGAAGGCTACACCTTC.

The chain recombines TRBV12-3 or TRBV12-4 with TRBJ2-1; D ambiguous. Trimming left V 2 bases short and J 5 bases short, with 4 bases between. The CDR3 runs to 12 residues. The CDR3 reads CASSLLNNEQFF. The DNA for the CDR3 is TGTGCCAGCAGTTTACTGAACAATGAGCAGTTCTTC.